This T cell receptor (beta chain) was captured in a study of CXCR3-negative and CXCR3-positive naive CD8 T cells. Study context: The libraries together contributed 140 million or so TRB reads, each supplying about 1.5 +/- 0.3 million.

TRB cDNA was prepared as libraries by UMI-labeled 5' RACE. TCRdb re-analyzed the 5' RACE reads; it lists each CDR3 protein once, without DNA. The table gives over 95,000 distinct CDR3 sequences; the top ten clones make up about 0.35% of it. Germline CDR1 LGHNA, CDR2 YSLEER. The CDR3 extends over 16 amino acids. Concerning this clonotype itself: The antigen is undetermined.

General observations from the study: CXCR3-negative naive cells had less hydrophobic TRB CDR3s than did CXCR3-positive naive cells. Memory CD8+ cells showed much lower diversity, while both naive subsets displayed comparably high diversity.

This clonotype was sampled from a human donor in good health. Some clones in this sample may be carry-over from other donors' samples. This sequence joins TRBV4-3 and TRBJ1-1; TCRdb indicates TRBD1, and absent DNA this call remains unverified. Sequenced: naive CXCR3+ CD8+ T cells from blood. The subset was: CD45RO-CCR7+CD27+CD95- naive CD8+ T cells expressing CXCR3 (TNR3+). CDR3: CASSQERVRTNTEAFF.